Given below is one T cell receptor beta chain in context. What it binds is not known. This sample stems from a study of shared clonotypes between healthy human individuals. Whole-study results and caveats: Blood was the only sampled material, and tissue repertoires likely differ. The small donor group covered limited genetic and exposure diversity.

This CDR3 region has 15 residues. Germline V gives CDR1 SNHLY, CDR2 FYNNEI. The V gene lost 3 bases and the J gene lost 0 bases, with 8 bases spanning the gap. Naive CD8 isolation took CD45RO-negative cells positively selected for CCR7 and excluded terminally differentiated effector memory CD45RA+ cells. The donor cohort consisted entirely of Caucasian adults residing in Nashville, Tennessee. TCRdb's copy holds only in-frame clones and misses some; the assay was immunoSEQ multiplex PCR. The sample includes over 750,000 clones, around 96% of them seen just once. What was sequenced was naive CD8+ T cells sorted from blood. The V and J genes are TRBV2 and TRBJ1-4; D unresolved. The origin of this receptor is a man younger than 40 in good health. DNA of the CDR3: TGTGCCAGCAGTGATAACACAGCAACTAATGAAAAACTGTTTTTT. Translating gives CASSDNTATNEKLFF.